These T cell receptor beta chains were read from a single sample in a study of cytomegalovirus exposure and HLA in healthy donors. Using immunoSEQ multiplex PCR, the repertoire was profiled, and TCRdb retains in-frame clones only, with some absent. The sample lists around 190,000 clones, roughly four fifths seen once, with about 3% in the top ten. The sequenced material came from PBMCs. The receptors derive from a man aged 40-55 years in good health and CMV-seropositive. The CDR3 runs from the conserved cysteine through the conserved F or W. D genes are given only for firm matches. Clone size, where shown, is once, few, many, or a class for clones that have expanded.

cdr3_length j_call clone_size d_call v_call cdr3_aa cdr3_nt
15 TRBJ2-7 NA NA TRBV5-1 CASSLQGDIGYEQYF TGCGCCAGCAGCTTGCAAGGGGACATTGGATACGAGCAGTACTTC
14 TRBJ2-7 few TRBD1 TRBV5-1 CASSLGQGDYEQYF TGCGCCAGCAGCTTGGGACAGGGGGATTACGAGCAGTACTTC
14 TRBJ2-3 NA TRBD2 TRBV14 CASSASGGTDTQYF TGTGCCAGCAGCGCTAGCGGAGGCACAGATACGCAGTATTTT
14 TRBJ1-2 NA NA TRBV19 CASSPGDLNYGYTF TGTGCCAGTAGTCCGGGGGACCTTAACTATGGCTACACCTTC
12 TRBJ2-7 few NA TRBV6-5 CASRDSSYEQYF TGTGCCAGCAGGGACAGCTCCTACGAGCAGTACTTC
15 TRBJ1-5 NA TRBD1 TRBV27 CASRKLRDRNQPQHF TGTGCCAGCAGAAAATTACGGGACAGAAATCAGCCCCAGCATTTT
14 TRBJ2-5 NA NA TRBV2 CASSEELSLETQYF TGTGCCAGCAGTGAAGAACTATCTTTGGAGACCCAGTACTTC
16 TRBJ2-1 NA TRBD2 TRBV4-3 CASSQKLAGGLDEQFF TGCGCCAGCAGCCAGAAACTAGCGGGAGGGCTCGATGAGCAGTTCTTC
11 TRBJ2-5 NA NA TRBV5-6 CASSRGETQYF TGTGCCAGCAGTCGGGGGGAGACCCAGTACTTC
14 TRBJ2-7 NA NA TRBV2 CASNPQGKDYEQYF TGTGCCAGCAATCCCCAGGGGAAGGACTACGAGCAGTACTTC
14 TRBJ2-1 NA NA TRBV27 CASSVEPYYNEQFF TGTGCCAGCAGTGTTGAGCCTTACTACAATGAGCAGTTCTTC
15 TRBJ2-3 NA NA TRBV28 CASPPLGGASDTQYF TGTGCCAGCCCCCCCTTGGGGGGAGCTTCTGATACGCAGTATTTT
15 TRBJ2-7 NA TRBD1 TRBV6-1 CASSTSRDRIYEQYF TGTGCCAGCAGTACCAGCCGGGACAGGATCTACGAGCAGTACTTC
14 TRBJ1-2 once TRBD1 TRBV5-1 CASSLGQEGIGYTF TGCGCCAGCAGCCTCGGACAGGAAGGTATTGGCTACACCTTC
13 TRBJ2-7 once NA TRBV19 CASSILDSYEQYF TGTGCCAGTAGTATCCTGGACAGCTACGAGCAGTACTTC
14 TRBJ2-3 NA TRBD2 TRBV7-3 CASSRTRSTDTQYF TGTGCCAGCAGCCGGACTAGATCCACAGATACGCAGTATTTT
16 TRBJ1-3 few NA TRBV7-2 CASSLLGSGAGNTIYF TGTGCCAGCAGCTTATTGGGCTCAGGGGCTGGAAACACCATATATTTT
12 TRBJ2-2 NA NA TRBV28 CASTRGTGELFF TGTGCCAGCACGAGAGGCACCGGGGAGCTGTTTTTT
14 TRBJ1-4 NA NA TRBV6-6 CASGADSWNEKLFF TGTGCCAGCGGGGCGGACAGCTGGAATGAAAAACTGTTTTTT
14 TRBJ2-5 NA TRBD1 TRBV6-1 CASRKGTAYETQYF TGTGCCAGCAGGAAGGGGACAGCCTATGAGACCCAGTACTTC
14 TRBJ2-5 once NA TRBV28 CAGGKGTEAETQYF TGTGCTGGAGGGAAGGGGACGGAGGCTGAGACCCAGTACTTC
14 TRBJ2-5 NA TRBD1 TRBV28 CASSYQGARETQYF TGTGCCAGCAGTTATCAGGGGGCCAGGGAGACCCAGTACTTC
15 TRBJ1-1 NA NA TRBV27 CASSLGTKNVAEAFF TGTGCCAGCAGTTTAGGGACTAAAAATGTCGCTGAAGCTTTCTTT
15 TRBJ1-5 NA NA TRBV7-3 CASSLAGTDRQPQHF TGTGCCAGCAGCTTAGCCGGGACTGACAGACAGCCCCAGCATTTT
16 TRBJ2-2 NA NA TRBV1 CTSSEGGQGNTGELFF TGCACCAGCAGCGAGGGGGGACAGGGCAACACCGGGGAGCTGTTTTTT
13 TRBJ1-3 NA NA TRBV9 CASRSSSGNTIYF TGTGCCAGTCGATCGAGTTCTGGAAACACCATATATTTT
20 TRBJ2-6 NA TRBD2 TRBV7-8 CASSLASLTSGRAGANVLTF TGTGCCAGCAGCTTAGCGAGCCTAACTAGCGGGAGGGCTGGGGCCAACGTCCTGACTTTC
16 TRBJ2-3 NA TRBD2 TRBV7-9 CASSPSGGSGADTQYF TGTGCCAGCAGCCCAAGCGGCGGGAGTGGTGCAGATACGCAGTATTTT
16 TRBJ2-1 NA TRBD2 TRBV6-5 CASSYSGLATYNEQFF TGTGCCAGCAGTTACTCCGGACTAGCGACCTACAATGAGCAGTTCTTC
14 TRBJ2-1 NA TRBD2 TRBV14 CASREGLAGDEQFF TGTGCCAGCCGGGAGGGACTAGCGGGAGATGAGCAGTTCTTC
16 TRBJ2-5 NA TRBD2 TRBV10-2 CASSESIAGELETQYF TGCGCCAGCAGTGAGTCGATAGCGGGGGAACTGGAGACCCAGTACTTC
14 TRBJ2-7 NA NA TRBV28 CASSIQGGAGGQYF TGTGCCAGCAGCATTCAAGGGGGGGCCGGAGGGCAGTACTTC
13 TRBJ1-2 few NA TRBV9 CASSVGRSGGYTF TGTGCCAGCAGCGTAGGCCGCTCTGGCGGCTACACCTTC
17 TRBJ2-1 NA TRBD2 TRBV19 CASSIAGGSYFYNEQFF TGTGCCAGTAGTATAGCGGGGGGGTCCTACTTCTACAATGAGCAGTTCTTC
14 TRBJ1-2 NA NA TRBV5-4 CASSPGGRNYGYTF TGTGCCAGCAGCCCCGGGGGACGGAACTATGGCTACACCTTC
15 TRBJ2-2 once TRBD2 TRBV19 CASRSGITNTGELFF TGTGCCAGTAGGAGCGGGATTACGAACACCGGGGAGCTGTTTTTT
16 TRBJ2-3 NA TRBD2 TRBV2 CASSFKRGGGTDTQYF TGTGCCAGCAGTTTTAAGCGGGGGGGAGGCACAGATACGCAGTATTTT
16 TRBJ2-1 few TRBD1 TRBV5-1 CASSLWGQSSYNEQFF TGCGCCAGCAGCTTATGGGGACAGAGCTCCTACAATGAGCAGTTCTTC
16 TRBJ2-3 NA TRBD2 TRBV5-1 CASSPGLAGGIDTQYF TGCGCCAGCAGCCCGGGACTAGCGGGAGGGATAGATACGCAGTATTTT
16 TRBJ2-1 NA TRBD1 TRBV11-3 CASSIAGTGALNEQFF TGTGCCAGCAGCATCGCGGGGACAGGGGCCCTTAATGAGCAGTTCTTC
15 TRBJ2-7 few TRBD1 TRBV19 CASNLVAGGPYEQYF TGTGCCAGTAATCTTGTGGCAGGGGGACCCTACGAGCAGTACTTC
14 TRBJ1-5 NA NA TRBV27 CASSPWSGNQPQHF TGTGCCAGCAGCCCCTGGTCGGGCAATCAGCCCCAGCATTTT